One and the same sample provided the 26 T cell receptor beta chains below, sequenced in a study of a mutant IDH1 vaccine in newly diagnosed glioma. Indicated time point: baseline, week 1 (first vaccination visit). Treatment described: pre-vaccination baseline after standard-of-care therapy. Using immunoSEQ multiplex PCR, the repertoire was profiled, and TCRdb retains in-frame clones only, with some absent. The repertoire holds 70,000 to 100,000 clones, approximately 80% seen once, with 5.3% in the top ten. The sequencing here drew on PBMCs, taken from a glioma patient treated with radiotherapy, temozolomide or both. The receptors here all came from a man aged 35 to 55 with glioma. Some clones in this sample may be carry-over from other donors' samples.

The V and J genes are TRBV6-6 and TRBJ2-7, with D perhaps matching TRBD2 (6 bases). V lost 7 bases and J 3 bases, leaving 19 bases between the germline ends. The CDR3 is made up of 15 amino acids. Germline CDR1 reads MNHNY; CDR2 reads SVGAGI (reference sequence). CDR3 DNA sequence: TGTGCCAGCACCCTAGAGCCACGGGACTTCTACGAGCAGTACTTC. Translating gives CASTLEPRDFYEQYF.

This chain joins TRBV29-1 and TRBJ1-1; unclear D gene. Trimming cost V 5 bases and J 1 base, with 11 bases left between them. Germline V gene sequence: CDR1 SQVTM, CDR2 ANQGSEA. The CDR3 runs to 13 residues. The CDR3 sequence is CSVYEQTNTEAFF. The CDR3 bases are TGCAGCGTTTACGAACAGACGAACACTGAAGCTTTCTTT.

The chain has TRBV7-8 and TRBJ2-7; 9 positions match TRBD1. Germline V gene data show CDR1 as SGHVS and CDR2 as FQNEAQ. The CDR3 sequence is 15 residues long. Trimming cost V 4 bases and J 1 base; bases outside gene matches: 5. The CDR3 reads CASSSGQGPSYEQYF. For the CDR3, the DNA is TGTGCCAGCAGCTCGGGACAGGGTCCATCCTACGAGCAGTACTTC.

This chain connects TRBV7-9 to TRBJ2-5; possibly TRBD1 or TRBD2 for D (5 bases each). The CDR3 has 17 residues. V lost 5 bases to trimming and J lost 1 base, with 20 bases between them. The germline CDR1 and CDR2 sequences are SEHNR and FQNEAQ (reference sequence). The CDR3 DNA is TGTGCCAGCAGCCAAGGTCCGGGGCAAGGTCTCCAAGAGACCCAGTACTTC. As protein: CASSQGPGQGLQETQYF.

The genes are TRBV4-1 and TRBJ1-5; 9 nucleotides align to TRBD1. J was trimmed by 6 bases and V by 3 bases; bases with no gene match: 9. This CDR3 is 16 amino acids long. Germline CDR1 MGHRA, CDR2 YSYEKL. CDR3 sequence: CASSQLTGGAFQPQHF. The CDR3 DNA is TGCGCCAGCAGCCAGTTAACAGGGGGCGCATTTCAGCCCCAGCATTTT.

This chain joins TRBV11-2 and TRBJ1-1, with D maybe TRBD1 (6 bases). Trimming pared 1 base from V and 10 bases from J, leaving 19 bases between. The germline V gene has CDR1 SGHAT and CDR2 FQNNGV. The CDR3 length is 15 residues. In nucleotides, the CDR3 is TGTGCCAGCAGCTTAGCCCAGGGGTGGGGGGTCGGAGCTTTCTTT. Residues: CASSLAQGWGVGAFF.

V and J are TRBV5-1 and TRBJ1-1; D unresolved. There are 10 residues in the CDR3. Germline V lookup: CDR1 SGHRS, CDR2 YFSETQ. Trimming removed 0 bases from V and 10 bases from J, with 4 bases in between. CDR3 amino acids: CASSLDRAFF. The CDR3 DNA is TGCGCCAGCAGCTTGGATAGAGCTTTCTTT.

CDR3 region: CASSLVGRSAVQETQYF. DNA of the CDR3: TGTGCCAGCAGCTTGGTCGGTCGGTCCGCAGTACAAGAGACCCAGTACTTC. This chain joins TRBV5-6 and TRBJ2-5; D gene unclear. The CDR3 covers 17 residues. V was shortened by 0 bases and J by 2 bases, with 17 bases between the two germline ends. CDR1 is SGHDT and CDR2 is YYEEEE in the germline V gene.

This clone has more than one count but fewer than ten. The chain has TRBV6-1 and TRBJ2-3; D gene uncertain. Germline-derived CDR1 and CDR2 are MNHNS and SASEGT. This CDR3 has 16 residues. With 3 bases removed from V and 0 bases from J, the gap between germline ends came to 13 bases. CDR3 nucleotides: TGTGCCAGCAGTGAGCTTCTCGGAGCTAGCACAGATACGCAGTATTTT. It encodes CASSELLGASTDTQYF.

A remark on this clone: Other DNA sequences in the same sample also yield this CDR3. J is TRBJ2-2 and V is TRBV6-5; D gene unclear. Trimming removed 0 bases at V and 8 bases at J, with 4 bases between. From germline, CDR1 is MNHEY and CDR2 SVGAGI. The CDR3 has 12 amino acids. The chain's CDR3 is CASSYSTGELFF. CDR3 DNA: TGTGCCAGCAGTTACTCGACGGGGGAGCTGTTTTTT.

The CDR3 bases are TGTGCCAGCAGGCCCGGGACAGGGGGCCTCTCTGGGGCCAACGTCCTGACTTTC. As protein: CASRPGTGGLSGANVLTF. V and J are TRBV5-4 and TRBJ2-6; 12 bases are a match to TRBD1. This CDR3 has 18 residues. Germline V gene lookup returns CDR1 SGHNT and CDR2 YYREEE (reference sequence). V lost 5 bases and J lost 0; bases outside the gene matches: 6. Supplemented by reference TRBV5-4 and TRBJ2-6, the full variable domain reads ETGVTQSPTHLIKTRGQQVTLRCSSQSGHNTVSWYQQALGQGPQFIFQYYREEENGRGNFPPRFSGLQFPNYSSELNVNALELDDSALYLCASRPGTGGLSGANVLTFGAGSRLTVL.

The chain has TRBV11-2 and TRBJ2-7; 9 nucleotides line up with TRBD1. Germline CDR1 is SGHAT and CDR2 is FQNNGV. The CDR3 loop spans 14 amino acids. The J segment lost 6 bases and the V segment lost 5 bases, leaving 8 bases of the junction unmatched. CDR3 nucleotide sequence: TGTGCCAGCAGCCGGGGGACAGGGTTGGTCGAGCAGTACTTC. Translation: CASSRGTGLVEQYF. Full variable domain (rest looked up from reference TRBV11-2 and TRBJ2-7): EAGVAQSPRYKIIEKRQSVAFWCNPISGHATLYWYQQILGQGPKLLIQFQNNGVVDDSQLPKDRFSAERLKGVDSTLKIQPAKLEDSAVYLCASSRGTGLVEQYFGPGTRLTVT.

This sequence joins TRBV2 and TRBJ1-2; D is perhaps TRBD1 (5 bases). CDR1 and CDR2 (germline): SNHLY, FYNNEI. Trimming stripped 4 bases from V and 4 bases from J, with 10 bases between. This CDR3 spans 13 amino acids. The CDR3 nucleotides are TGTGCCAGCAGTGCGACAGAGGGCTATGGCTACACCTTC. It specifies CASSATEGYGYTF.

This rearrangement joins TRBV5-6 to TRBJ1-1; D is possibly TRBD1 (6 bases). The CDR3 has 16 residues. Germline CDR1 and CDR2: SGHDT and YYEEEE. V was cut by 4 bases and J by 1 base, with 17 bases left in between. CDR3 protein: CASSLDRRASNTEAFF. CDR3 DNA sequence: TGTGCCAGCAGCCTTGACAGGAGGGCATCGAACACTGAAGCTTTCTTT. The whole variable domain, filled in from reference TRBV5-6 and TRBJ1-1, reads DAGVTQSPTHLIKTRGQQVTLRCSPKSGHDTVSWYQQALGQGPQFIFQYYEEEERQRGNFPDRFSGHQFPNYSSELNVNALLLGDSALYLCASSLDRRASNTEAFFGQGTRLTVV.

The chain has TRBV5-8 and TRBJ2-1; D possibly uses TRBD1 or TRBD2 (6 bases each). V was shortened by 3 bases and J by 7 bases, with 20 bases between the two germline ends. The CDR3 is made up of 16 amino acids. Germline loops: CDR1 SGHTS, CDR2 YDEGEE. Here the CDR3 reads CASSSSWGARGNEQFF. The CDR3 DNA sequence: TGTGCCAGCAGCTCAAGTTGGGGGGCGCGGGGAAATGAGCAGTTCTTC.

This sequence joins TRBV5-8 and TRBJ1-1; no definite D call. This CDR3 has 14 residues. Trimming cost V 0 bases and J 2 bases, with 8 bases left between them. Germline CDR1 is SGHTS and CDR2 is YDEGEE. The CDR3 region is CASSLGHLNTEAFF. The CDR3 region has the DNA TGTGCCAGCAGCTTGGGGCACCTAAACACTGAAGCTTTCTTT.

J is TRBJ1-6 and V is TRBV6-5; perhaps TRBD1 as D (5 bases). The CDR3 spans 15 residues. CDR1 is MNHEY, CDR2 SVGAGI, per germline. The V gene lost 0 bases and the J gene lost 10 bases, with 13 bases spanning the gap. CDR3 nucleotides: TGTGCCAGCAGTTACTCGCAGGGCTCGAAATCACCCCTCCACTTT. Encoded protein: CASSYSQGSKSPLHF.

V and J are TRBV2 and TRBJ2-7; tentatively, D is TRBD1 (6 bases). Germline V CDR1 and CDR2: SNHLY, FYNNEI. The CDR3 has 16 amino acids. V was cut by 0 bases and J by 1 base, with 13 bases left in between. DNA of the CDR3: TGTGCCAGCAGTGAAGCTGGGGGCATGGGATCCTACGAGCAGTACTTC. Amino acid sequence: CASSEAGGMGSYEQYF.

The chain uses TRBV10-2 and TRBJ1-1; TRBD1 might be the D (5 bases). The germline CDR1 and CDR2 sequences are WSHSY and SAAADI. The CDR3 sequence is 12 residues long. Trimming removed 6 bases at V and 5 bases at J, with 10 bases between. This CDR3 is CASRGDGTEAFF. DNA for the CDR3: TGCGCCAGCAGGGGGGATGGGACTGAAGCTTTCTTT.

The chain has TRBV27 and TRBJ2-5, with D perhaps TRBD2 (5 bases). CDR3 length: 14 residues. The germline CDR1 and CDR2 sequences are MNHEY and SMNVEV (reference sequence). V shed 6 bases and J shed 2 bases, with 13 bases lying between them. The CDR3 bases are TGTGCCAGCAGGACGAGACGGGAACAAGAGACCCAGTACTTC. Translating gives CASRTRREQETQYF.

The J gene is TRBJ1-1, the V gene TRBV2; maybe TRBD1 (5 bases). Germline V gene sequence: CDR1 SNHLY, CDR2 FYNNEI. This CDR3 comprises 14 residues. With 0 bases removed from V and 4 bases from J, the gap between germline ends came to 9 bases. CDR3 bases: TGTGCCAGCAGTGAAGCGGGGGGAGTCACTGAAGCTTTCTTT. Encoded protein: CASSEAGGVTEAFF.

The gene calls are TRBV25-1 and TRBJ1-1; a possible D gene is TRBD1 (5 bases). CDR3 length equals 12 residues. The V and J ends lost 6 bases and 7 bases respectively, with 12 bases between them. The germline CDR1 and CDR2 sequences are MGHDK and SYGVNS. As DNA, the CDR3 is TGTGCCAGCAGAGCGCCGGGGGGTGAAGCTTTCTTT. Protein product: CASRAPGGEAFF.

This chain links TRBV7-6 with TRBJ1-5, with D possibly matching TRBD1 (5 bases). V was pared by 1 base and J by 4 bases, with 14 bases between. This CDR3 has 16 residues. Per germline, CDR1 SGHVS and CDR2 FNYEAQ. CDR3 loop: CASSLGPAGQNQPQHF. The CDR3 DNA sequence: TGTGCCAGCAGCTTAGGCCCGGCAGGGCAAAATCAGCCCCAGCATTTT.

The V and J genes are TRBV5-8 and TRBJ1-1; D is unclear. This CDR3 is 15 amino acids long. Trimming removed 4 bases at V and 1 base at J, with 14 bases between. Germline assignment: CDR1 SGHTS and CDR2 YDEGEE. The CDR3 region is CASSRGTFRNTEAFF. The CDR3 bases are TGTGCCAGCAGCCGCGGCACATTTAGGAACACTGAAGCTTTCTTT.

This chain links TRBV6-5 with TRBJ2-3; 8 bases align to TRBD2. V lost 10 bases and J lost 3; bases outside the gene matches: 6. The CDR3 runs 13 residues. CDR1 is MNHEY and CDR2 is SVGAGI in the germline V gene. The CDR3 loop reads CAIRGGPTDTQYF. Here the CDR3 DNA reads TGTGCCATTCGGGGGGGGCCTACAGATACGCAGTATTTT.

The rearrangement uses TRBV11-3 and TRBJ2-3; D is perhaps TRBD1 or TRBD2 (6 bases each). The CDR3 loop spans 15 amino acids. Germline values: CDR1 SGHNT, CDR2 YENEEA. Trimming left V 2 bases short and J 4 bases short, with 13 bases between. Written as DNA, the CDR3 is TGTGCCAGCAGCTTACAGGGGAGGAGCGCAGATACGCAGTATTTT. It codes for CASSLQGRSADTQYF. Together with reference TRBV11-3 and TRBJ2-3, the CDR3 gives the full variable domain: EAGVVQSPRYKIIEKKQPVAFWCNPISGHNTLYWYLQNLGQGPELLIRYENEEAVDDSQLPKDRFSAERLKGVDSTLKIQPAELGDSAVYLCASSLQGRSADTQYFGPGTRLTVL.